One and the same sample provided the 7 T cell receptor beta chains below, sequenced in a study of metastatic and nonmetastatic thyroid tumors (TCRdb year 2020). The protocol used for the library was PCR. These reads were obtained on an Illumina HiSeq 4000. Through fastp at Q25 and MiXCR, TCRdb rebuilt clones from the public reads, retaining in-frame beta chains. This sample has 85,000 to 95,000 clones in its table, and 15% of those were observed once. 3.6% of the sample belongs to the ten largest clones. No treatment had been received by any patient before thyroid surgery. The material sequenced was blood. These receptor sequences come from a female donor with papillary thyroid cancer or a benign thyroid nodule (not recorded which). Some clones in this sample may be carry-over from other donors' samples.

This clone was counted many times. The gene calls are TRBV7-9 and TRBJ1-1, with D hard to call. V was shortened by 1 base and J by 6 bases, with 6 bases between the two germline ends. CDR1 is SEHNR and CDR2 is FQNEAQ in the germline V gene (reference sequence). The CDR3 is made up of 12 amino acids. Here the CDR3 reads CASSLDGSEAFF. Written as DNA, the CDR3 is TGTGCCAGCAGCTTAGATGGCTCTGAAGCTTTCTTT.

In this sample, this clone turned up many times. The chain is built from TRBV7-9 and TRBJ1-1; 8 nucleotides agree with TRBD1. The germline V gene has CDR1 SEHNR and CDR2 FQNEAQ (reference sequence). V lost 1 base, J lost 8 bases, and 3 bases stayed unmatched. This CDR3 region has 13 residues. The CDR3 loop is CASSLDRDREAFF. The CDR3 DNA follows: TGTGCCAGCAGCTTAGATCGGGACAGGGAAGCTTTCTTT.

This clone was detected many times. CDR3 in amino acids: CASSPNLGGGTDTQYF. The DNA for the CDR3 is TGTGCCAGCAGTCCTAATCTGGGGGGGGGCACAGATACGCAGTATTTT. The chain has TRBV2 and TRBJ2-3, with 7 bases that match TRBD2. V lost 5 bases and J lost 1; bases outside the gene matches: 9. Germline CDR1 and CDR2: SNHLY and FYNNEI. The length of the CDR3 is 16 residues.

This clone was recorded many times. The V and J genes are TRBV18 and TRBJ1-1, with 10 positions matching TRBD1. The V gene end was trimmed by 3 bases and the J gene end by 2 bases; junction bases not matched to a gene: 3. Looked up from germline, CDR1 is KGHSH and CDR2 is LQKENI. The CDR3 totals 15 residues. The CDR3 protein is CASSPGQGTNTEAFF. CDR3 nucleotides: TGTGCCAGCTCACCGGGACAGGGGACAAACACTGAAGCTTTCTTT.

This clone has ten or more counts. The V and J genes are TRBV12-3 or TRBV12-4 and TRBJ2-7; D is unresolved. This CDR3 spans 12 amino acids. V shed 6 bases and J shed 7 bases, with 13 bases lying between them. This CDR3 is CASSPGRREQYF. The CDR3 nucleotides read TGTGCCAGCAGCCCCGGACGGAGAGAGCAGTACTTC.

This clone occurred a few times. A read error may explain this, as a much larger clone is one base away. The J gene is TRBJ2-6, the V gene TRBV28; D call uncertain. The CDR3 runs 15 residues. The V gene's germline CDR1 is MDHEN and CDR2 SYDVKM. Trimming shortened V by 5 bases and J by 4 bases, and 12 bases separated the two germline ends. In DNA form, the CDR3 reads TGTGCCAGCAGTCCTCAGTGTACCGGGGCCAACGTCCTGACTTTC. It translates to CASSPQCTGANVLTF. Full variable domain (outside the CDR3, taken from reference TRBV28 and TRBJ2-6): DVKVTQSSRYLVKRTGEKVFLECVQDMDHENMFWYRQDPGLGLRLIYFSYDVKMKEKGDIPEGYSVSREKKERFSLILESASTNQTSMYLCASSPQCTGANVLTFGAGSRLTVL.

This clone was observed many times. This chain connects TRBV28 to TRBJ1-2; 9 nucleotides agree with TRBD1. There are 14 residues in the CDR3. From germline, CDR1 is MDHEN and CDR2 SYDVKM. Trimming took 5 bases from V and 2 from J; bases not matched to a gene: 3. Written as DNA, the CDR3 is TGTGCCAGCAGTCGGGGGACAGGGAACTATGGCTACACCTTC. Its translation is CASSRGTGNYGYTF.